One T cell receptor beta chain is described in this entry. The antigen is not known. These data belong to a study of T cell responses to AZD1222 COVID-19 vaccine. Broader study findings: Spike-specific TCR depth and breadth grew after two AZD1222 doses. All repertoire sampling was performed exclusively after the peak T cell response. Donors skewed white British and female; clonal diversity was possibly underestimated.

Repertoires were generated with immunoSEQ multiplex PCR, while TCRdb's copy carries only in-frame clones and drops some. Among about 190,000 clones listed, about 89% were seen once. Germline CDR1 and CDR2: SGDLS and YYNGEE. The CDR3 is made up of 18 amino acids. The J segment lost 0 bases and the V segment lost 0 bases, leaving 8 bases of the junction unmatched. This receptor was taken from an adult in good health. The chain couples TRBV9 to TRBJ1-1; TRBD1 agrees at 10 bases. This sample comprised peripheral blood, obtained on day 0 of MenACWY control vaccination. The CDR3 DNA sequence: TGTGCCAGCAGCGTAGGATCGGCGGGACAGGGGTTGAACACTGAAGCTTTCTTT. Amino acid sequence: CASSVGSAGQGLNTEAFF.